The T cell receptor beta chain under discussion was sequenced for a study of T cells after yellow fever vaccination. It was through 5'RACE template switching that TCR cDNA was made, with a universal primer site and UMIs added. TCRdb reanalysed the 5' RACE reads using MiXCR and keeps one entry per CDR3 protein. Among some 320,000 distinct CDR3 sequences, about 4% were seen once, and the ten largest hold 20% to 25%. The germline CDR1 and CDR2 sequences are LGHNA and YSLEER. The CDR3 has 15 amino acids. V lost 2 bases and J lost 4; bases outside the gene matches: 7. This clonotype was seen only a few times.

This sample comprised PBMCs, obtained 5 days after the yellow fever booster vaccination. This clonotype was sampled from a man aged 18 to 30 who received the YFV17D yellow fever vaccine. The V gene is TRBV4-3, the J gene TRBJ2-7, with TRBD1 matching over 8 bases. DNA of the CDR3: TGCGCCAGCAGCCAATACTGGGACAGGATTTACGAGCAGTACGTC. The encoded protein is CASSQYWDRIYEQYV.